This T cell receptor (beta chain) was recovered during a study of monozygotic twins with inflammatory bowel disease. Making cDNA involved eight separate reactions per sample. From the 5' RACE reads, TCRdb lists one entry per CDR3 protein and no DNA. Recorded for this sample: about 300,000 distinct CDR3 sequences. Whole-study results and caveats: Healthy twins showed more clonotype sharing with others than IBD patients, especially patients with disease activity.

In regard to this clonotype: The antigen is not known.

The CDR3 contains 11 residues. This TCR derives from a human donor with ulcerative colitis or Crohn's disease, or a healthy co-twin of an affected twin (not recorded which). Material for sequencing was blood. This rearrangement joins TRBV12-3 or TRBV12-4 to TRBJ1-6; TCRdb designates TRBD1, a call that cannot be tested without DNA. The CDR3: CASSLGAPLHF.